The rows below give T cell receptor beta chains drawn from one sample of a study of cytomegalovirus exposure and HLA in healthy donors. TCRdb's table, derived via immunoSEQ multiplex PCR, lists solely in-frame clones and lacks some. In the table there are roughly 100,000 clones, approximately 80% of which are singletons. Sequences were obtained from PBMCs. These receptors came from a young woman in good health and CMV-seropositive. CDR3s include the opening cysteine and the closing phenylalanine or tryptophan. Each record gives: V gene, clone size, D gene, J gene, CDR3 DNA, CDR3 protein. A D gene is named only where the DNA matches it firmly. Expanded clones are given a class, and other clones once, few, many or no size at all.

>TRBV7-3|few|TRBD1|TRBJ2-2
TGTGCCAGCAGCGCCGGACAGGGAAACACCGGGGAGCTGTTTTTT
CASSAGQGNTGELFF
>TRBV6-5|.|TRBD2|TRBJ2-1
TGTGCCAGCAGTTCCCCACCGGGACTAGGGTACAATGAGCAGTTCTTC
CASSSPPGLGYNEQFF
>TRBV28|.|.|TRBJ2-2
TGTGCCAGCAGTTTCCCTGTGAACACCGGGGAGCTGTTTTTT
CASSFPVNTGELFF
>TRBV5-4|.|.|TRBJ2-2
TGTGCCAGCAGTTGGGGAGCCGGGGAGCTGTTTTTT
CASSWGAGELFF
>TRBV15|.|TRBD1|TRBJ2-7
TGTGCCACCAGCAGAGAGGGACAGGGCTACGAGCAGTACTTC
CATSREGQGYEQYF
>TRBV5-4|once|TRBD2|TRBJ2-3
TGTGCCAGCGTGCGGGCGGGGGTGGACACAGATACGCAGTATTTT
CASVRAGVDTDTQYF
>TRBV30|.|TRBD2|TRBJ2-3
TGTGCCTGGAGTGGACGACTAGCGGGAGTTACGGATACGCAGTATTTT
CAWSGRLAGVTDTQYF
>TRBV27|.|TRBD2|TRBJ2-1
TGTGCCAGCAGTTTCCCTGCCCCCCTAGCGGGAGGGCCGGTTGAGCAGTTCTTC
CASSFPAPLAGGPVEQFF
>TRBV6-1|few|.|TRBJ2-7
TGTGCCAGCACCAGAACTCTCGGGGAGCAGTACTTC
CASTRTLGEQYF
>TRBV5-1|.|.|TRBJ2-1
TGCGCCAGCAGCCCCAGGGGAATGAGCTCCTACAATGAGCAGTTCTTC
CASSPRGMSSYNEQFF
>TRBV28|.|TRBD1|TRBJ1-1
TGTGCCAGCAGACTCGGGACAGGGGGCGTAGTAAACACTGAAGCTTTCTTT
CASRLGTGGVVNTEAFF
>TRBV7-9|few|.|TRBJ1-1
TGTGCCAGCAGCTACGCGGAGGTAAACACTGAAGCTTTCTTT
CASSYAEVNTEAFF
>TRBV30|.|.|TRBJ1-1
TGTGCCTGGAGTGTACAGGTTCCGAACACTGAAGCTTTCTTT
CAWSVQVPNTEAFF
>TRBV25-1|few|.|TRBJ2-1
TGTGCCAGCAGTGATTTGTCTCCTACCTACAATGAGCAGTTCTTC
CASSDLSPTYNEQFF
>TRBV5-4|.|.|TRBJ1-1
TGTGCCAGCAGCTTGTTTAGCGGGATCACTGAAGCTTTCTTT
CASSLFSGITEAFF
>TRBV5-6|.|TRBD2|TRBJ2-3
TGTGCCAGCAGCTTGGGTAGCGGGATGATAGATACGCAGTATTTT
CASSLGSGMIDTQYF
>TRBV6-1|.|.|TRBJ1-5
TGTGCCAGCAGCGTCTCGACAACAAACAATCAGCCCCAGCATTTT
CASSVSTTNNQPQHF
>TRBV15|.|.|TRBJ1-1
TGTGCCACCAGCGAGGAACTGAACACTGAAGCTTTCTTT
CATSEELNTEAFF
>TRBV28|.|.|TRBJ1-2
TGTGCCAGCAGTCCCCCGGGGGGGCATGGCTACACCTTC
CASSPPGGHGYTF
>TRBV6-5|.|.|TRBJ1-5
TGTGCCAGCAGTTACTCCGGGGTAAATCAGCCCCAGCATTTT
CASSYSGVNQPQHF
>TRBV5-4|.|.|TRBJ2-1
TGTGCCAGCAGCTTGGTATCACTAGTCCACTACAATGAGCAGTTCTTC
CASSLVSLVHYNEQFF
>TRBV5-4|.|.|TRBJ2-7
TGTGCCAGCAGCTTTAGTGGGAGCTCCTACGAGCAGTACTTC
CASSFSGSSYEQYF
>TRBV12-2|.|.|TRBJ2-7
TGTGCAAGTCGCTTAGCGCTGGCCGCTTACGAGCAGTACTTC
CASRLALAAYEQYF
>TRBV9|once|TRBD2|TRBJ2-1
TGTGCCAGCAGCCCTGCACTAGCGACTTACAATGAGCAGTTCTTC
CASSPALATYNEQFF
>TRBV7-9|.|.|TRBJ2-7
TGTGCCAGCAGCTGGGTCGGTAGCGGAACCTACGAGCAGTACTTC
CASSWVGSGTYEQYF
>TRBV28|.|TRBD1|TRBJ1-2
TGTGCCAGTACATCCCCGGGACAGTCTAACTATGGCTACACCTTC
CASTSPGQSNYGYTF
>TRBV5-6|.|.|TRBJ2-6
TGTGCCAGCAGCTTGTACTCTGGGGCCAACGTCCTGACTTTC
CASSLYSGANVLTF
>TRBV7-9|once|.|TRBJ2-7
TGTTCCAGCAGCATTAGAGGGCCCTACGAGCAGTACTTC
CSSSIRGPYEQYF
>TRBV15|.|TRBD2|TRBJ2-7
TGTGCCACCAGCACCGGGGGACTAGCGGGCGATTTATCCTACGAGCAGTACTTC
CATSTGGLAGDLSYEQYF
>TRBV7-8|.|.|TRBJ1-1
TGTGCCAGCAGCTTTGAGTTACGTTTGATCACTGAAGCTTTCTTT
CASSFELRLITEAFF
>TRBV5-1|.|TRBD1|TRBJ1-6
TGCGCCAGCAGCTACTTTCCGGGACAGAATAATTCACCCCTCCACTTT
CASSYFPGQNNSPLHF
>TRBV7-9|.|TRBD2|TRBJ2-1
TGTGCCAGCCTCCGGACTAGCGGGAGGTTCGAGGGCTCCTACAATGAGCAGTTCTTC
CASLRTSGRFEGSYNEQFF
>TRBV27|.|TRBD2|TRBJ2-7
TGTGCCAGCAGTTCTACTAGCGGGTTCTCCTCGGGGGAGCAGTACTTC
CASSSTSGFSSGEQYF
>TRBV15|once|TRBD2|TRBJ2-2
TGTGCCACCAGCAGAGAGCGGGGGGGGCGAAGCACCGGGGAGCTGTTTTTT
CATSRERGGRSTGELFF
>TRBV6-4|.|TRBD1|TRBJ2-5
TGTGCCAGCAGCCCATACGACAGGGAATTCCAAGAGACCCAGTACTTC
CASSPYDREFQETQYF
>TRBV28|once|.|TRBJ1-2
TGTGCCAGCCGAACCTCCGTAGCCGGTTACACCTTC
CASRTSVAGYTF
>TRBV4-2|many|TRBD2|TRBJ2-3
TGTGCCAGCAGCCAAGGCGGGAGTAGCACAGATACGCAGTATTTT
CASSQGGSSTDTQYF
>TRBV5-3|.|.|TRBJ2-1
TGTGCCAGAAGCAGTAAAAACAGAATGCTTGAGCAGTTCTTC
CARSSKNRMLEQFF
>TRBV6-6|.|.|TRBJ2-3
TGTGCCAGCATACGGGAGTTGAACACAGATACGCAGTATTTT
CASIRELNTDTQYF
>TRBV4-1|once|.|TRBJ1-2
TGCGCCAGCAGCCAAGACAGGGCTTACCCCTATGGCTACACCTTC
CASSQDRAYPYGYTF
>TRBV28|once|TRBD1|TRBJ1-2
TGTGCCAGCAGCGCTACCGGGACAGGGGGCTATGGCTACACCTTC
CASSATGTGGYGYTF
>TRBV28|.|TRBD1|TRBJ1-1
TGTGCCAGCAGTTTGTTCAGGGGGCGCGGAAGCACTGAAGCTTTCTTT
CASSLFRGRGSTEAFF
>TRBV25-1|.|.|TRBJ2-5
TGTGCCAGCAGGGAACAGGGAACTCAAGAGACCCAGTACTTC
CASREQGTQETQYF
>TRBV5-5|.|.|TRBJ2-1
TGTGCCAGCAGCTTGGGTGTAGCCTCGGATGAGCAGTTCTTC
CASSLGVASDEQFF
>TRBV6-6|.|.|TRBJ1-1
TGTGCCAGCAGGACCAAGGGGGACACTGAAGCTTTCTTT
CASRTKGDTEAFF
>TRBV5-5|.|TRBD1|TRBJ2-5
TGTGCCAGCAGCTTGGGGGGGACAGGGGTGGGAGAGACCCAGTACTTC
CASSLGGTGVGETQYF
>TRBV28|.|TRBD2|TRBJ2-7
TGTGCCAGCAGTTCAAGCGGGAGCTCCTACGAGCAGTACTTC
CASSSSGSSYEQYF
>TRBV7-2|.|TRBD1|TRBJ1-5
TGTGCCAGCAGCTTGGCCGGGACAGCTGGGTTTCAGCCCCAGCATTTT
CASSLAGTAGFQPQHF
>TRBV27|.|.|TRBJ2-2
TGTGCCAGCAGCTCTCCGGACAGTTACACCGGGGAGCTGTTTTTT
CASSSPDSYTGELFF
>TRBV28|.|.|TRBJ1-6
TGTGCCAGCAGACCAGGGGATTGGAATTCACCCCTCCACTTT
CASRPGDWNSPLHF
>TRBV6-5|.|TRBD1|TRBJ1-1
TGTGCCACCAAGCAGGGGGGCACTGAAGCTTTCTTT
CATKQGGTEAFF
>TRBV28|many|.|TRBJ2-6
TGTGCCAGCACAGCTGACCAGGGATCATCTGGGGCCAACGTCCTGACTTTC
CASTADQGSSGANVLTF
>TRBV7-9|.|.|TRBJ1-3
TGTGCCAGCTCCCATAGACAGGAGAGCTCTGGAAACACCATATATTTT
CASSHRQESSGNTIYF
>TRBV19|.|TRBD1|TRBJ1-5
TGTGCCAGTAGTGTAGGACAGGGGGCAAGTCAGCCCCAGCATTTT
CASSVGQGASQPQHF
>TRBV6-1|.|.|TRBJ1-2
TGTGCCAGCAGTGGCCTGGCTTGGGGGCTAGATGGCTACACCTTC
CASSGLAWGLDGYTF
>TRBV27|.|TRBD1|TRBJ2-7
TGTGCCAGCAGTTTAAAGGGACAGGGTAGAAACGAGCAGTACTTC
CASSLKGQGRNEQYF
>TRBV13|once|.|TRBJ2-1
TGTGCCAGCAGCTACCGTCAAGCGAGCTCCTACAATGAGCAGTTCTTC
CASSYRQASSYNEQFF
>TRBV5-1|.|.|TRBJ2-7
TGCGCCAGCAGCTTGGAGAGGGGGTGGTACGAGCAGTACTTC
CASSLERGWYEQYF